This T cell receptor (beta chain) was retrieved from a study of cytomegalovirus exposure and HLA in healthy donors. This clone was detected a few times. Its antigen is undetermined. Study-level points and caveats: From TCR beta sequences, most subjects' HLA-A and HLA-B alleles were reportedly predicted accurately. Altogether, 150 to 200 TCR beta chains were recorded as cytomegalovirus-associated. Reportedly, cytomegalovirus status was diagnosed with high sensitivity and specificity.

The PCR contained 60 Vbeta and 13 Jbeta primers. Method: immunoSEQ multiplex PCR; TCRdb's copy keeps in-frame clones and lacks some. The sample carries approximately 150,000 clones, roughly 79% recorded once. The receptor's source is a woman aged 35 to 49 in good health and CMV-seronegative. Sequenced material: PBMCs.

CDR3 in amino acids: CASSESRDNYGYTF. The CDR3 DNA follows: TGTGCCAGCAGCGAAAGCAGGGATAACTATGGCTACACCTTC. J is TRBJ1-2 and V is TRBV9; weak D call: TRBD1 (5 bases). The CDR3 consists of 14 residues. The germline V gene encodes CDR1 SGDLS and CDR2 YYNGEE. V was clipped by 3 bases and J by 1 base, with 10 bases between them.